A single sample is the source of the 32 T cell receptor beta chains below, sequenced in a study of pediatric ulcerative colitis. Generated by immunoSEQ multiplex PCR, the TCRdb table keeps only in-frame clones and is missing some. This sample has about 36,000 clones, with more than 70% found just once. One to two pinch biopsies were taken from the rectum during colonoscopy. Sequencing input: gut tissue. These receptors came from a boy between 10 and 17 years old with moderate ulcerative colitis.

The chain uses TRBV19 and TRBJ2-1; D remains ambiguous. In germline, CDR1 is LNHDA, CDR2 SQIVND (reference sequence). Trimming stripped 1 base from V and 6 bases from J, with 10 bases between. The CDR3 is made up of 14 amino acids. CDR3: CASSIVTLGNEQFF. CDR3 DNA: TGTGCCAGTAGTATAGTCACATTGGGCAATGAGCAGTTCTTC.

This clone was counted once. The chain uses TRBV11-3 and TRBJ2-2, with D possibly TRBD1 on 5 matching bases. Trimming took 3 bases from V and 0 from J, leaving 8 bases between them. Looked up from germline, CDR1 is SGHNT and CDR2 is YENEEA. The CDR3 has 15 amino acids. CDR3 nucleotide sequence: TGTGCCAGCAGCTTTTCAGGGACGAACACCGGGGAGCTGTTTTTT. This gives the protein CASSFSGTNTGELFF.

The chain carries TRBV5-4 and TRBJ1-4; D remains unclear. Germline CDR1 is SGHNT and CDR2 is YYREEE (reference sequence). This CDR3 has 14 amino acids. Trimming left V 5 bases short and J 0 bases short, with 8 bases between. CDR3: CASRKDATNEKLFF. The CDR3 nucleotides are TGTGCCAGCAGGAAAGATGCAACTAATGAAAAACTGTTTTTT.

This chain links TRBV5-4 with TRBJ2-7; D possibly uses TRBD1 or TRBD2 (5 bases each). This CDR3 spans 14 amino acids. Between the trimmed V and J ends, which lost 4 bases and 2 bases, there was a span of 13 bases. CDR1 is SGHNT and CDR2 is YYREEE in the germline V gene (reference sequence). CDR3 DNA sequence: TGTGCCAGCAGCCCCGGGACCGATACCTACGAGCAGTACTTC. Its protein is CASSPGTDTYEQYF.

This chain links TRBV27 with TRBJ2-3, with D perhaps matching TRBD2 (5 bases). The CDR3 consists of 13 residues. Per germline, CDR1 MNHEY and CDR2 SMNVEV (reference sequence). With 2 bases removed from V and 12 bases from J, the gap between germline ends came to 15 bases. The chain's CDR3 is CASSLIGDTSQYF. The CDR3 coding sequence is TGTGCCAGCAGTTTAATTGGGGATACTAGTCAGTATTTT.

The chain links TRBV19 to TRBJ1-6; maybe TRBD1 (5 bases). The V and J ends lost 4 bases and 7 bases respectively, with 11 bases between them. CDR3 size: 14 residues. The V gene's germline CDR1 is LNHDA and CDR2 SQIVND (reference sequence). The CDR3 DNA sequence: TGTGCCAGTAGTACCCGTGACAGAAATTCACCCCTCCACTTT. This translates into CASSTRDRNSPLHF.

The chain recombines TRBV30 with TRBJ2-1; TRBD2 is a possible D gene (6 bases). The CDR3 covers 15 residues. Per the germline V gene, CDR1 is GTSNPN and CDR2 is SVGIG (reference sequence). The V gene lost 0 bases and the J gene lost 8 bases, with 17 bases spanning the gap. The CDR3, as DNA: TGTGCCTGGAGTGTAGGGGACCCGGGGGTTGATGAGCAGTTCTTC. Its protein product is CAWSVGDPGVDEQFF.

This chain joins TRBV27 and TRBJ2-2; 15 bases align to TRBD2. With V trimmed by 5 bases and J by 4 bases, 8 bases remained unmatched. Germline CDR1 and CDR2: MNHEY and SMNVEV (reference sequence). This CDR3 comprises 18 residues. The chain's CDR3 is CASSPRTSGRARTGELFF. The CDR3 bases are TGTGCCAGCAGTCCACGGACTAGCGGGAGGGCACGCACCGGGGAGCTGTTTTTT.

This clone came up once. CDR3 DNA sequence: TGTGCCAGCAGTTTACTAGCGGGAGGACTTACCTACGAGCAGTACTTC. As protein: CASSLLAGGLTYEQYF. The chain is built from TRBV28 and TRBJ2-7, with 11 bases lining up with TRBD2. With V trimmed by 2 bases and J by 2 bases, 5 bases remained unmatched. CDR1 and CDR2 (germline): MDHEN, SYDVKM. CDR3 length: 16 residues.

This chain uses TRBV28 with TRBJ1-4; D remains unclear. CDR1 MDHEN and CDR2 SYDVKM come from the germline V gene. The V end was cut by 5 bases, the J end by 5 bases, with 21 bases between. The CDR3 is 17 residues long. CDR3 in DNA: TGTGCCAGCAGTCCCCCCGCTCTGGGTTGGGCCAATGAAAAACTGTTTTTT. Its translation is CASSPPALGWANEKLFF.

The count of this clone is one. J is TRBJ2-5 and V is TRBV5-5; tentative D call: TRBD2 (5 bases). V lost 3 bases and J lost 2, with 14 bases in between. CDR1 is SGHKS and CDR2 is YYEKEE in the germline V gene (reference sequence). This CDR3 has 15 residues. The CDR3 spells CASSSPYRGQETQYF. CDR3 in DNA: TGTGCCAGCAGCTCCCCTTATCGGGGACAAGAGACCCAGTACTTC. The whole variable domain, filled in from reference TRBV5-5 and TRBJ2-5, reads DAGVTQSPTHLIKTRGQQVTLRCSPISGHKSVSWYQQVLGQGPQFIFQYYEKEERGRGNFPDRFSARQFPNYSSELNVNALLLGDSALYLCASSSPYRGQETQYFGPGTRLLVL.

V and J are TRBV11-3 and TRBJ1-2; D remains ambiguous. The germline V and J ends were trimmed by 5 bases and 8 bases, with 15 bases remaining between them. The V gene's germline CDR1 is SGHNT and CDR2 YENEEA. The CDR3 sequence is 13 residues long. CDR3 nucleotides: TGTGCCAGCAGCCCCAACTCGGGAGGAGGCTACACCTTC. It is translated as CASSPNSGGGYTF.

The sample holds one count of this clone. V and J are TRBV5-1 and TRBJ2-2; D remains unclear. With 1 base removed from V and 2 bases from J, the gap between germline ends came to 6 bases. The CDR3 contains 14 residues. Germline CDR1 is SGHRS and CDR2 is YFSETQ. The CDR3 protein is CASSLSSNTGELFF. The DNA for the CDR3 is TGCGCCAGCAGCTTGAGCTCAAACACCGGGGAGCTGTTTTTT. Complete variable domain (other parts from reference TRBV5-1 and TRBJ2-2): KAGVTQTPRYLIKTRGQQVTLSCSPISGHRSVSWYQQTPGQGLQFLFEYFSETQRNKGNFPGRFSGRQFSNSRSEMNVSTLELGDSALYLCASSLSSNTGELFFGEGSRLTVL.

V and J are TRBV19 and TRBJ2-2, with D possibly matching TRBD2 (6 bases). Germline CDR1 reads LNHDA; CDR2 reads SQIVND (reference sequence). The germline V and J ends were trimmed by 5 bases and 5 bases, with 12 bases remaining between them. CDR3 size: 14 residues. CDR3 protein: CASSSMGGTGELFF. In DNA form, the CDR3 reads TGTGCCAGTAGTTCCATGGGGGGTACCGGGGAGCTGTTTTTT.

The rearrangement links TRBV19 to TRBJ2-1; D gene ambiguous. The CDR3 loop spans 12 amino acids. The V gene lost 5 bases and the J gene lost 9 bases, with 11 bases spanning the gap. Germline V gene lookup returns CDR1 LNHDA and CDR2 SQIVND (reference sequence). CDR3 in DNA: TGTGCCAGTAGTCCCCAGTACGGTGAGCAGTTCTTC. Translating it yields CASSPQYGEQFF.

The gene calls are TRBV25-1 and TRBJ2-5; TRBD1 matches 10 bases. V gave up 3 bases and J gave up 4 bases; unmatched junction bases: 5. This CDR3 is 15 amino acids long. Germline loops: CDR1 MGHDK, CDR2 SYGVNS. The CDR3 region has the DNA TGTGCCAGCAGTGACGCGGACAGGGGGGGAGAGACCCAGTACTTC. This codes for CASSDADRGGETQYF.

This clone was seen just once. The rearrangement uses TRBV5-4 and TRBJ2-7, with 7 nucleotides matching TRBD2. This CDR3 is built from 15 residues. Germline V gives CDR1 SGHNT, CDR2 YYREEE (reference sequence). Trimming removed 3 bases from V and 3 bases from J; junction bases left unmatched: 9. CDR3 loop: CASSSGGVAIYEQYF. CDR3 bases: TGTGCCAGCAGCTCTGGGGGGGTAGCAATCTACGAGCAGTACTTC.

The chain is built from TRBV6-4 and TRBJ1-2; 11 nucleotides align to TRBD1. J lost 5 bases, V lost 2 bases, and 4 bases had no gene match. Germline V gives CDR1 MRHNA, CDR2 SNTAGT. CDR3 length: 15 residues. In DNA form, the CDR3 reads TGTGCCAGCAGTGACGGGACAGGGGGTTGGTATGGCTACACCTTC. It specifies CASSDGTGGWYGYTF.

The rearrangement joins TRBV5-1 to TRBJ2-5, with TRBD2 as a possible D gene (5 bases). The CDR3 spans 14 residues. Germline CDR1 SGHRS, CDR2 YFSETQ. Trimming left V 0 bases short and J 0 bases short, with 6 bases between. CDR3 in amino acids: CASSLGEYQETQYF. DNA of the CDR3: TGCGCCAGCAGCTTGGGGGAGTACCAAGAGACCCAGTACTTC. Looking up the rest from reference TRBV5-1 and TRBJ2-5 gives the full variable domain: KAGVTQTPRYLIKTRGQQVTLSCSPISGHRSVSWYQQTPGQGLQFLFEYFSETQRNKGNFPGRFSGRQFSNSRSEMNVSTLELGDSALYLCASSLGEYQETQYFGPGTRLLVL.

V and J are TRBV19 and TRBJ1-2; D might be TRBD1 (5 bases). The germline V gene has CDR1 LNHDA and CDR2 SQIVND (reference sequence). V gave up 4 bases and J gave up 8 bases, with 11 bases separating them. CDR3 length: 12 amino acids. In nucleotides, the CDR3 is TGTGCCAGTAGTAGGCAGGGTGACGGCTACACCTTC. Translating gives CASSRQGDGYTF. Supplemented by reference TRBV19 and TRBJ1-2, the full variable domain reads DGGITQSPKYLFRKEGQNVTLSCEQNLNHDAMYWYRQDPGQGLRLIYYSQIVNDFQKGDIAEGYSVSREKKESFPLTVTSAQKNPTAFYLCASSRQGDGYTFGSGTRLTVV.

The chain employs TRBV9 and TRBJ1-5; tentatively, D is TRBD1 (5 bases). Germline V gene lookup returns CDR1 SGDLS and CDR2 YYNGEE. The CDR3 length is 15 residues. V lost 4 bases, J lost 4 bases, and 15 bases lay in between. In DNA, the CDR3 is TGTGCCAGCAGCCCCCGGGGCGGGTTTAATCAGCCCCAGCATTTT. Translated, it gives CASSPRGGFNQPQHF.

The genes are TRBV11-3 and TRBJ2-1; possible D gene TRBD1, 6 bases. The CDR3 has 17 residues. Trimming removed 2 bases from V and 4 bases from J, with 18 bases in between. Germline V gene lookup returns CDR1 SGHNT and CDR2 YENEEA. CDR3 sequence (DNA): TGTGCCAGCAGCTTAATTGTGAGGGGGACGCGATACAATGAGCAGTTCTTC. Translation: CASSLIVRGTRYNEQFF.

The V call is TRBV7-9, the J call TRBJ1-1; 8 bases align to TRBD1. V dropped 5 bases and J dropped 4; count of bases not matched to a gene: 3. CDR3 size: 13 residues. Germline loops: CDR1 SEHNR, CDR2 FQNEAQ (reference sequence). The CDR3 loop reads CASSRQGTTEAFF. The CDR3 DNA is TGTGCCAGCAGCCGACAGGGGACCACTGAAGCTTTCTTT.

V is TRBV7-2 and J is TRBJ2-7; TRBD1 matches at 9 bases. V gave up 5 bases and J gave up 2 bases; unmatched junction bases: 10. CDR3 length equals 16 residues. Germline CDR1 is SGHTA and CDR2 is FQGNSA. The chain's CDR3 is CASSTSGTGSPYEQYF. In DNA form, the CDR3 reads TGTGCCAGCAGCACCTCAGGGACAGGGTCCCCCTACGAGCAGTACTTC.

The chain has TRBV30 and TRBJ1-1; D gene ambiguous. Germline V lookup: CDR1 GTSNPN, CDR2 SVGIG (reference sequence). Trimming pared 0 bases from V and 0 bases from J, leaving 23 bases between. This CDR3 has 19 residues. The CDR3 DNA follows: TGTGCCTGGAGTGTACAGTTCGGGCGGAGAAAAGTCATGAACACTGAAGCTTTCTTT. Its translation is CAWSVQFGRRKVMNTEAFF.

This sequence joins TRBV19 and TRBJ1-1; D ambiguous. Trimming pared 5 bases from V and 4 bases from J, leaving 26 bases between. The CDR3 contains 18 residues. CDR1 and CDR2 (germline): LNHDA, SQIVND (reference sequence). CDR3 residues: CASSALGLGEFMGTEAFF. The CDR3 DNA sequence: TGTGCCAGTAGTGCCCTAGGCCTTGGGGAGTTTATGGGCACTGAAGCTTTCTTT.

CDR3 coding DNA: TGTGCCAGCTCACCCCGGATTACCTTAGAAAATGAGCAGTTCTTC. Translated, it gives CASSPRITLENEQFF. The chain employs TRBV18 and TRBJ2-1; D is ambiguous. V dropped 3 bases and J dropped 7 bases, with 16 bases sitting between them. The CDR3 loop spans 15 amino acids. Germline V gives CDR1 KGHSH, CDR2 LQKENI.

This clone has only a few counts. The chain links TRBV18 to TRBJ1-1; D might be TRBD1 (6 bases). The CDR3 runs to 15 residues. Trimming shortened V by 6 bases and J by 4 bases, and 18 bases separated the two germline ends. CDR1 is KGHSH, CDR2 LQKENI, per germline. The CDR3 coding sequence is TGTGCCAGCTCCGAGCAGGTGCAAGGGGGCACTGAAGCTTTCTTT. Translation: CASSEQVQGGTEAFF.

This chain uses TRBV18 with TRBJ2-7, with D perhaps TRBD1 or TRBD2 (5 bases each). Trimming took off 5 bases at V and 3 bases at J, with 11 bases between the two ends. The CDR3 runs 13 residues. CDR1 is KGHSH, CDR2 LQKENI, per germline. The CDR3 sequence: CASSVGPLYEQYF. Written as DNA, the CDR3 is TGTGCCAGCTCAGTGGGACCCCTCTACGAGCAGTACTTC.

The CDR3 is CASAGTSQETQYF. CDR3 DNA: TGCGCCAGCGCGGGGACCTCTCAAGAGACCCAGTACTTC. This chain connects TRBV4-1 to TRBJ2-5; D possibly corresponds to TRBD2 (6 bases). Per the germline V gene, CDR1 is MGHRA and CDR2 is YSYEKL. V was trimmed by 8 bases and J by 2 bases, leaving 12 bases between them. The CDR3 is 13 residues long.

CDR3 coding DNA: TGTGCCAGCAGTTTAGCGGACGGTAGCGGGAGTACCGGGGAGCTGTTTTTT. As protein: CASSLADGSGSTGELFF. V is TRBV28 and J is TRBJ2-2, with 9 bases fitting TRBD2. Trimming took 2 bases from V and 5 from J; bases not matched to a gene: 9. CDR1 is MDHEN, CDR2 SYDVKM, per germline. This CDR3 contains 17 residues. Looking up the rest from reference TRBV28 and TRBJ2-2 gives the full variable domain: DVKVTQSSRYLVKRTGEKVFLECVQDMDHENMFWYRQDPGLGLRLIYFSYDVKMKEKGDIPEGYSVSREKKERFSLILESASTNQTSMYLCASSLADGSGSTGELFFGEGSRLTVL.

This sequence joins TRBV6-1 and TRBJ1-1, with D tentatively TRBD1 (6 bases). V was shortened by 0 bases and J by 6 bases, with 17 bases between the two germline ends. This CDR3 is built from 16 residues. Per the germline V gene, CDR1 is MNHNS and CDR2 is SASEGT. The CDR3 DNA sequence: TGTGCCAGCAGTGAAGCCAAGAACAGGGTTAGGGCTGAAGCTTTCTTT. This sequence encodes CASSEAKNRVRAEAFF.